This T cell receptor beta chain was retrieved from a study of blood T cell repertoires in COVID-19. At the level of the study: Sample material is recorded as cDNA or gDNA derived from T cells, B-cell-depleted T cells, or PBMCs.

The CDR3 covers 15 residues. Losses at the gene ends were 7 bases for V and 4 bases for J; bases not matched to a gene: 9. CDR1 is SGHRS and CDR2 is YFSETQ in the germline V gene. Original processing notes: The authors estimated nucleated cell counts from reference gene primer amplification. Assay used: immunoSEQ multiplex PCR; TCRdb lists only in-frame clones, some missing. For V, J and clone size, that table is used; D and trimming come from the DNA. The table records about 160,000 clones, 90% of them present only once. The clonotype was recovered from a man aged 55 to 69 with active or convalescent COVID-19. The sample comprised peripheral blood. The rearrangement links TRBV5-1 to TRBJ2-3, with 10 bases that match TRBD2. The CDR3 is CASLAGESYADTQYF. DNA of the CDR3: TGCGCCAGCCTAGCGGGGGAGTCGTATGCAGATACGCAGTATTTT.